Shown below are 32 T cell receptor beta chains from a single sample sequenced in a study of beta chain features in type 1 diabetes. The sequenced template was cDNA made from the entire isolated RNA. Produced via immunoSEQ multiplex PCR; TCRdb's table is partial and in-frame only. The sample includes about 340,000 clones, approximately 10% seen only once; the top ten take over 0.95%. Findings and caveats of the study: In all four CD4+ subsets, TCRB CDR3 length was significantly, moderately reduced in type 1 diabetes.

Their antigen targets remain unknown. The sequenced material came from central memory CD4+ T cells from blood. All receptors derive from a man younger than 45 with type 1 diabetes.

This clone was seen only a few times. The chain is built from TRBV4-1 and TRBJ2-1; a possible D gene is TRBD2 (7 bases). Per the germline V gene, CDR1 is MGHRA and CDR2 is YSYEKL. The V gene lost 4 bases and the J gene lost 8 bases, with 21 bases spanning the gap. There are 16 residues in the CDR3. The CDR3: CASSLSGGKGDDEQFF. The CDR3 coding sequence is TGCGCCAGCAGCCTTTCGGGGGGTAAGGGGGATGATGAGCAGTTCTTC.

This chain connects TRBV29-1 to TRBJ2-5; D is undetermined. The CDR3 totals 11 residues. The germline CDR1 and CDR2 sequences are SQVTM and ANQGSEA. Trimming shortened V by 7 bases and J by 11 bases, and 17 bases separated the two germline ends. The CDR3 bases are TGCAGCGCCGAACACGACGGAGAGCAGTACTTC. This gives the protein CSAEHDGEQYF.

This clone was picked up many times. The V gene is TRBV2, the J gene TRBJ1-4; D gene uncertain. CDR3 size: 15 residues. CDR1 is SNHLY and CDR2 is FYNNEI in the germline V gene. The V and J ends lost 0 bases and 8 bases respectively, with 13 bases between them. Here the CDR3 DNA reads TGTGCCAGCAGTGAAGCGCTTAGTGGGGTAGAAAAACTGTTTTTT. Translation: CASSEALSGVEKLFF. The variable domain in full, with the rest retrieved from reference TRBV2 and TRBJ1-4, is EPEVTQTPSHQVTQMGQEVILRCVPISNHLYFYWYRQILGQKVEFLVSFYNNEISEKSEIFDDQFSVERPDGSNFTLKIRSTKLEDSAMYFCASSEALSGVEKLFFGSGTQLSVL.

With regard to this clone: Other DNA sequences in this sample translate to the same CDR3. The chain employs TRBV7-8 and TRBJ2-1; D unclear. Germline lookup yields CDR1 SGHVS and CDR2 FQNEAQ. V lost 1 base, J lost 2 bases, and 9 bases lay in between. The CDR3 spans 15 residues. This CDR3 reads CASSLGAGTYNEQFF. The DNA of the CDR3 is TGTGCCAGCAGCTTAGGGGCTGGAACCTACAATGAGCAGTTCTTC.

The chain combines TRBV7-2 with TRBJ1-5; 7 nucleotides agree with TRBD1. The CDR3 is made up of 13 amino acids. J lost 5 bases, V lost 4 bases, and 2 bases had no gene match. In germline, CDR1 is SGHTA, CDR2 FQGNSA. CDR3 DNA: TGTGCCAGCAGCTCGGGACAGTATCAGCCCCAGCATTTT. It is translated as CASSSGQYQPQHF.

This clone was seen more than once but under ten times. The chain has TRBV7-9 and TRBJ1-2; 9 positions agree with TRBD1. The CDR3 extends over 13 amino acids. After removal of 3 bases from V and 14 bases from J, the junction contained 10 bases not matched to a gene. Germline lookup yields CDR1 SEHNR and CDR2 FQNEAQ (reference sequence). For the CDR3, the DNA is TGTGCCAGCAGCTTCCCCGGGACAGGGCCTTGGACCTTC. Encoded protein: CASSFPGTGPWTF.

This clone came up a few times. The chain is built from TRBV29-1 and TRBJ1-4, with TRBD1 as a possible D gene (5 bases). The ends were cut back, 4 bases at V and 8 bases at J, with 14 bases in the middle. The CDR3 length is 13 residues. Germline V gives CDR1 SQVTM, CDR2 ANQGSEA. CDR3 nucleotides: TGCAGCGTTGCTCAGGGATGGGGGGAAAAACTGTTTTTT. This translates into CSVAQGWGEKLFF.

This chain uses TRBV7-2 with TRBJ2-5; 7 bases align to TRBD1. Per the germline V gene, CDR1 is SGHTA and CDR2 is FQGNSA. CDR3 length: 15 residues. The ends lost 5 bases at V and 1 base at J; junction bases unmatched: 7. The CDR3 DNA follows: TGTGCCAGCAGCCCCAACCGGGACAGCCAAGAGACCCAGTACTTC. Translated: CASSPNRDSQETQYF. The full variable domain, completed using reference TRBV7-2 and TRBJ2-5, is GAGVSQSPSNKVTEKGKDVELRCDPISGHTALYWYRQSLGQGLEFLIYFQGNSAPDKSGLPSDRFSAERTGGSVSTLTIQRTQQEDSAVYLCASSPNRDSQETQYFGPGTRLLVL.

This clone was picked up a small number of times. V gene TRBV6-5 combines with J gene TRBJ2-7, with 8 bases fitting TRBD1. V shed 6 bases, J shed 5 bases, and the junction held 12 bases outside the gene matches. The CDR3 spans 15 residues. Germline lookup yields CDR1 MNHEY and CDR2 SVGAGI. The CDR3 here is CASSPPGTGGDEQYF. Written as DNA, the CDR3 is TGTGCCAGCAGCCCTCCCGGGACAGGCGGCGACGAGCAGTACTTC.

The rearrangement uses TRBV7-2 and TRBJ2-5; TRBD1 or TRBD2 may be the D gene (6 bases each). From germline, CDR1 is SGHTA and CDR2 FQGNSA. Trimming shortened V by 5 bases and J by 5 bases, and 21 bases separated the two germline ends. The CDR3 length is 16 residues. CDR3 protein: CASSRNGWGAGETQYF. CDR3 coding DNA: TGTGCCAGCAGCCGCAACGGATGGGGGGCGGGGGAGACCCAGTACTTC.

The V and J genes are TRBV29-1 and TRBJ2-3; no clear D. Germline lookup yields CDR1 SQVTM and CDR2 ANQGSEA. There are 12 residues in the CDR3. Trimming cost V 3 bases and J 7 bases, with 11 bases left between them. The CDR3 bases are TGCAGCGTTGACTCGGTCATGAATACGCAGTATTTT. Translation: CSVDSVMNTQYF.

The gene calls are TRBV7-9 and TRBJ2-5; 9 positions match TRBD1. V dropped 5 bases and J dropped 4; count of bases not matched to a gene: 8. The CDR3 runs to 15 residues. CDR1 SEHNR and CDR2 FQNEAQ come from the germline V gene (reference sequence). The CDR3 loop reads CASSPRTGELETQYF. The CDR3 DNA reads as TGTGCCAGCAGCCCTCGGACAGGGGAATTAGAGACCCAGTACTTC.

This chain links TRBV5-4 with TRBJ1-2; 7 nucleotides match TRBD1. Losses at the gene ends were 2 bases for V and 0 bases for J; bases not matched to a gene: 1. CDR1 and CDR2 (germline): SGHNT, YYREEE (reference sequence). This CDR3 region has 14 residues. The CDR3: CASSFGTANYGYTF. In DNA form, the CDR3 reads TGTGCCAGCAGCTTCGGGACAGCTAACTATGGCTACACCTTC.

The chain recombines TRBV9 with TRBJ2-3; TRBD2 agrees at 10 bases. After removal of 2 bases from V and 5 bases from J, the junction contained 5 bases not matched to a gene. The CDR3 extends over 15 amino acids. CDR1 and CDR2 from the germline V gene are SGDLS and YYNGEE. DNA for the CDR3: TGTGCCAGCAGCGTTAGCGGGGGGCCGGGAGATACGCAGTATTTT. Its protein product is CASSVSGGPGDTQYF.

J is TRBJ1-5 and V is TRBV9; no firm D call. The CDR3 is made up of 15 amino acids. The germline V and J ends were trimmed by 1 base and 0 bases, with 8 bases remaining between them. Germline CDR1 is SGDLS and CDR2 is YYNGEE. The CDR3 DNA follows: TGTGCCAGCAGCGTAAGGAAGAATAGCAATCAGCCCCAGCATTTT. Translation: CASSVRKNSNQPQHF.

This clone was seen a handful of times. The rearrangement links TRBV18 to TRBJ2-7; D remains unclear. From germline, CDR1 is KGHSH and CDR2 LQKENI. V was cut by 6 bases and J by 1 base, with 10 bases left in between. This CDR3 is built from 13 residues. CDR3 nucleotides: TGTGCCAGCTCGCTCCCGGATTCCTACGAGCAGTACTTC. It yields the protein CASSLPDSYEQYF.

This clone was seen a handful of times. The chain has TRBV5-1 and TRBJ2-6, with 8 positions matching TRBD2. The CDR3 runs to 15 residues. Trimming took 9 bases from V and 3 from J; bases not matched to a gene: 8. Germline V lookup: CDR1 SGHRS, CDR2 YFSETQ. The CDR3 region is CATSAGAVGANVLTF. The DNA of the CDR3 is TGCGCCACCTCAGCGGGGGCGGTTGGGGCCAACGTCCTGACTTTC.

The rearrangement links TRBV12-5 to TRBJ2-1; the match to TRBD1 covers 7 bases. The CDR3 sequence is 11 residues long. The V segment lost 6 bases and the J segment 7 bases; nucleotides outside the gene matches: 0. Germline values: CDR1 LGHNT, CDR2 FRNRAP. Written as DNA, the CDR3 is TGTGCTAGTGGCAGGGGGAATGAGCAGTTCTTC. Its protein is CASGRGNEQFF.

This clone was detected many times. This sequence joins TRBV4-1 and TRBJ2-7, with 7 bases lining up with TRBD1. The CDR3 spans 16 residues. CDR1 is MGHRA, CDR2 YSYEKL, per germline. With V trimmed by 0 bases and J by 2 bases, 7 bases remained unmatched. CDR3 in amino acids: CASSQDLGQVAYEQYF. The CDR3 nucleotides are TGCGCCAGCAGCCAAGATTTAGGACAGGTAGCCTACGAGCAGTACTTC.

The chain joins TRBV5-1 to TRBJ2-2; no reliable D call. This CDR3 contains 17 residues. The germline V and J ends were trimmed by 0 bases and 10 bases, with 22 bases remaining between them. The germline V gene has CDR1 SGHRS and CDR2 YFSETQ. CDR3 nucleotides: TGCGCCAGCAGCTTGGCAAGGAACCCGGACCCCAAGTTGGAGCTGTTTTTT. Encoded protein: CASSLARNPDPKLELFF.

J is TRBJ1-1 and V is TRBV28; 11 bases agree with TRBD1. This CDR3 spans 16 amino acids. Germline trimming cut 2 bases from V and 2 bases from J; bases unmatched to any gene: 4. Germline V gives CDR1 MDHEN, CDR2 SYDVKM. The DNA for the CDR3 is TGTGCCAGCAGTTTACTGGGGACAGGGGGTAACACTGAAGCTTTCTTT. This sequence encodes CASSLLGTGGNTEAFF.

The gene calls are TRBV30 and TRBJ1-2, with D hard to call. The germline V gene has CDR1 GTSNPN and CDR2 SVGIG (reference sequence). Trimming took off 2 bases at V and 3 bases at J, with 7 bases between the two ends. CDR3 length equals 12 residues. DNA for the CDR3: TGTGCCTGGAGTAGTACTCACTATGGCTACACCTTC. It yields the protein CAWSSTHYGYTF.

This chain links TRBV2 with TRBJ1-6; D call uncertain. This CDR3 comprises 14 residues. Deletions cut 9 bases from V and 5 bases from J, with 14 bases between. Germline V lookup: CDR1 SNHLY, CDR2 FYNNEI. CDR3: CASSRSSDNSPLHF. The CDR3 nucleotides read TGTGCCAGTTCGAGAAGTTCGGATAATTCACCCCTCCACTTT.

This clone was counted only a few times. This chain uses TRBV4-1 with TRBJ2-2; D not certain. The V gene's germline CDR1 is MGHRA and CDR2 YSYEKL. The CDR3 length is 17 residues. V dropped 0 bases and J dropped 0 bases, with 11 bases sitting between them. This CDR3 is CASSQEGYGSNTGELFF. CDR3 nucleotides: TGCGCCAGCAGCCAAGAAGGATATGGATCGAACACCGGGGAGCTGTTTTTT.

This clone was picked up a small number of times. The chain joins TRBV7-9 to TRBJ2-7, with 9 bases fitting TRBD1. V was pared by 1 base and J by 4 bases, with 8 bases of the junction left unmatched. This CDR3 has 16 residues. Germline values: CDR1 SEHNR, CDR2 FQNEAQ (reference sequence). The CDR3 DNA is TGTGCCAGCAGCTTAGAGCCGGGACAGGGTGGATACGAGCAGTACTTC. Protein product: CASSLEPGQGGYEQYF.

The chain's CDR3 is CASSLPRDRGGVKDEQFF. The CDR3 DNA sequence: TGTGCCAGCAGCTTGCCCCGGGACAGGGGAGGAGTAAAGGATGAGCAGTTCTTC. The chain uses TRBV5-6 and TRBJ2-1; 10 bases line up with TRBD1. The CDR3 runs to 18 residues. V dropped 1 base and J dropped 8; count of bases not matched to a gene: 15. The V gene's germline CDR1 is SGHDT and CDR2 YYEEEE.

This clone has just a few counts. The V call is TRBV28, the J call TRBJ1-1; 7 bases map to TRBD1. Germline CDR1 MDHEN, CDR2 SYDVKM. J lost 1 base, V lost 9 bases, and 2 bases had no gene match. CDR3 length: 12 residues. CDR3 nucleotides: TGTGCCAGTGACAGGGAGAACACTGAAGCTTTCTTT. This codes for CASDRENTEAFF.

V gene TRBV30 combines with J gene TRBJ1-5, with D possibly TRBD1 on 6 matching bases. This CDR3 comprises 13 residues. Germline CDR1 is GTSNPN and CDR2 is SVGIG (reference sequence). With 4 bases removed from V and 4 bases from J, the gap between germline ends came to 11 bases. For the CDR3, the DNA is TGTGCCTGGACCGGACAGCTTAATCAGCCCCAGCATTTT. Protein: CAWTGQLNQPQHF.

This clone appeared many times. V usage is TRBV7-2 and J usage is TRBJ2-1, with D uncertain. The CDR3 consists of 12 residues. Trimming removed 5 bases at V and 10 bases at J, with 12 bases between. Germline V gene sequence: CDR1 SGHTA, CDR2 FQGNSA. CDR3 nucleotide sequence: TGTGCCAGCAGCGGCCAGGTTTTGGAGCAGTTCTTC. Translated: CASSGQVLEQFF.

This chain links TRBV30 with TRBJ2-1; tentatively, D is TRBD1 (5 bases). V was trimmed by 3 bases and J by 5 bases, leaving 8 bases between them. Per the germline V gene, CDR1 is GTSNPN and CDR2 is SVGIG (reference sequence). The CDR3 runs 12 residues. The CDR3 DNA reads TGTGCCTGGAGCCGACAGAACAATGAGCAGTTCTTC. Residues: CAWSRQNNEQFF. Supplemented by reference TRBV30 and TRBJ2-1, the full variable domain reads SQTIHQWPATLVQPVGSPLSLECTVEGTSNPNLYWYRQAAGRGLQLLFYSVGIGQISSEVPQNLSASRPQDRQFILSSKKLLLSDSGFYLCAWSRQNNEQFFGPGTRLTVL.

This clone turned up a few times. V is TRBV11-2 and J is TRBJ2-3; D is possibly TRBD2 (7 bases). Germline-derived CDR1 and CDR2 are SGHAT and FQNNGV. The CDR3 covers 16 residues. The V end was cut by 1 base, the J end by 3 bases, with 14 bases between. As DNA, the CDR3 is TGTGCCAGCAGCTTAGTTGGGGGGGCTGAGACAGATACGCAGTATTTT. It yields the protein CASSLVGGAETDTQYF.

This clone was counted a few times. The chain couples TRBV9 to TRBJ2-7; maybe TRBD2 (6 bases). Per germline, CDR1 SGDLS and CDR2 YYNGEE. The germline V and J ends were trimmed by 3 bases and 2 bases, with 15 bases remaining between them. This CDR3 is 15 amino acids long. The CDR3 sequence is CASSATSSPTYEQYF. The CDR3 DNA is TGTGCCAGCAGCGCGACTAGTTCTCCGACCTACGAGCAGTACTTC.